This T cell receptor beta chain was recovered during a study of blood T cell repertoires in COVID-19. Overall study context: Samples taken during acute and convalescent COVID-19 were collected in the United States, Italy and Spain. The cDNA or gDNA used as material had been derived from T cells, B-cell-depleted T cells, or PBMCs.

In the authors' workflow: Counts of nucleated cells, estimated from reference gene primer amplification, were obtained. Produced via immunoSEQ multiplex PCR; TCRdb's table is partial and in-frame only. That table furnishes V, J and clone size, whereas the DNA furnished D and trimming. This table holds 250,000 to 350,000 clones, around 87% found once. This clone was detected only once. Sample: peripheral blood. The source of this sequence is a woman aged 45-60 years who had recovered from COVID-19.

CDR3 sequence: CASVFYSTLAGEITDTQYF. As DNA, the CDR3 is TGTGCCAGCGTATTCTACTCAACCTTAGCGGGTGAAATCACAGATACGCAGTATTTT. The chain links TRBV21-1 to TRBJ2-3; the listed D gene, TRBD2, was not tested against the DNA. TRBV21-1 corresponds to a pseudogene. The CDR3 spans 19 residues.